A selection of T cell receptor beta chains follows, all from one sample in a study of CD8 T cells in Susac syndrome. MiXCR, run by TCRdb on the immunoSEQ multiplex PCR reads, gives a single entry per CDR3 protein. This sample has some 63,000 distinct CDR3 sequences, with approximately 93% found just once. Sequencing was performed on CD8+ T cells from PBMCs. The receptors were sampled from a human donor with multiple sclerosis. CDR3s include the opening cysteine and the closing phenylalanine or tryptophan. D genes are given only for firm matches. Size tells how often a clone was seen (once, few, many) or the class of an expanded clone, and some rows leave it out.

D gene,J gene,clone size,V gene,CDR3 protein,CDR3 DNA
.,TRBJ1-5,.,TRBV3-1,CASSPTGYSNQPQHF,TGTGCCAGCAGCCCAACAGGGTATAGCAATCAGCCCCAGCATTTT
.,TRBJ2-3,once,TRBV7-9,CASSSNPGLNTDTQYF,TGTGCCAGCAGCTCAAACCCGGGACTGAACACAGATACGCAGTATTTT
.,TRBJ1-2,once,TRBV4-3,CASSQDGWDPEVDGYTF,TGCGCCAGCAGCCAAGACGGCTGGGACCCCGAAGTGGATGGCTACACCTTC
.,TRBJ2-1,few,TRBV3-1,CASSLGTSYNEQFF,TGTGCCAGCAGCCTCGGGACATCCTACAATGAGCAGTTCTTC
.,TRBJ2-7,few,TRBV29-1,CSVEGRAYEQYF,TGCAGCGTTGAGGGTCGGGCCTACGAGCAGTACTTC
.,TRBJ2-7,.,TRBV3-1,CASSQDLKYSYTYEQYF,TGTGCCAGCAGCCAAGATCTGAAATACTCCTACACCTACGAGCAGTACTTC
.,TRBJ2-3,.,TRBV6-1,CASSERETNTQYF,TGTGCCAGCAGTGAGAGAGAAACCAATACGCAGTATTTT
TRBD2,TRBJ2-3,.,TRBV13,CASSLTSGVTDTQYF,TGTGCCAGCAGCTTAACTAGCGGGGTCACAGATACGCAGTATTTT
TRBD1,TRBJ2-5,.,TRBV29-1,CSAARTGLEEVRETQYF,TGCAGCGCCGCCCGGACAGGGCTGGAGGAGGTGAGGGAGACCCAGTACTTC
.,TRBJ2-5,.,TRBV3-1,CASSQTGPAGETQYF,TGTGCCAGCAGCCAAACGGGCCCAGCCGGAGAGACCCAGTACTTC
.,TRBJ1-4,.,TRBV15,CATSRDRESGYEKLFF,TGTGCCACCAGCAGAGACAGGGAGAGCGGGTATGAAAAACTGTTTTTT
.,TRBJ2-2,once,TRBV3-1,CASSPTSGDTGELFF,TGTGCCAGCAGCCCCACCAGCGGAGACACCGGGGAGCTGTTTTTT
.,TRBJ2-1,.,TRBV7-2,CASSLDGLNEQFF,TGTGCCAGCAGCCTTGACGGTCTCAATGAGCAGTTCTTC
TRBD1,TRBJ1-1,.,TRBV11-2,CASSFWTGRSEAFF,TGTGCCAGCAGCTTCTGGACAGGACGGTCTGAAGCTTTCTTT
.,TRBJ2-1,.,TRBV28,CASSLSQVNEQFF,TGTGCCAGCAGTTTAAGCCAGGTCAATGAGCAGTTCTTC
.,TRBJ2-7,.,TRBV20-1,CSALQVGSYEQYF,TGCAGTGCCCTCCAAGTAGGCTCCTACGAGCAGTACTTC
.,TRBJ2-7,once,TRBV4-3,CASSQDPGVYEQYF,TGCGCCAGCAGCCAAGATCCTGGGGTATACGAGCAGTACTTC
.,TRBJ2-7,few,TRBV2,CASSQGPEQYF,TGTGCCAGCAGCCAGGGCCCCGAGCAGTACTTC
.,TRBJ2-7,.,TRBV28,CASSLRGLGDEQYF,TGTGCCAGCAGTTTACGGGGCCTGGGGGACGAGCAGTACTTC
.,TRBJ2-2,.,TRBV12-3/TRBV12-4,CASSFVSGGELFF,TGTGCCAGCAGTTTTGTTAGCGGCGGGGAGCTGTTTTTT
.,TRBJ1-2,.,TRBV24-1,CATSDHEGRYGYTF,TGTGCCACCAGTGATCACGAGGGCCGCTATGGCTACACCTTC
.,TRBJ1-2,.,TRBV18,CASSPAGEGYTF,TGTGCCAGCTCACCGGCAGGGGAAGGCTACACCTTC
TRBD1,TRBJ2-6,.,TRBV11-2,CASSPDRGGANVLTF,TGTGCCAGCAGCCCGGACAGGGGTGGGGCCAACGTCCTGACTTTC
TRBD2,TRBJ2-1,.,TRBV20-1,CSAILFYGRAGNEQFF,TGCAGTGCTATTCTTTTTTACGGGAGGGCGGGGAATGAGCAGTTCTTC
.,TRBJ2-7,.,TRBV29-1,CSVRQAYDEQYF,TGCAGCGTAAGACAGGCTTACGACGAGCAGTACTTC
.,TRBJ2-3,.,TRBV12-3/TRBV12-4,CASSRTDTQYF,TGTGCCAGCAGCCGCACAGATACGCAGTATTTT
.,TRBJ2-6,.,TRBV5-4,CASSLERSGANVLTF,TGTGCCAGCAGCTTGGAACGATCTGGGGCCAACGTCCTGACTTTC
.,TRBJ2-3,.,TRBV27,CASSPGTLGDTQYF,TGTGCCAGCAGTCCCGGGACTTTGGGGGATACGCAGTATTTT
.,TRBJ1-1,.,TRBV6-5,CASSFTTQGEAFF,TGTGCCAGCAGCTTCACCACGCAGGGTGAAGCTTTCTTT
.,TRBJ2-3,.,TRBV29-1,CSVEGDKSGGTDTQYF,TGCAGCGTTGAAGGTGATAAATCCGGAGGCACAGATACGCAGTATTTT
.,TRBJ2-7,.,TRBV2,CASSRASTYEQYF,TGTGCCAGCAGTAGGGCGAGTACCTACGAGCAGTACTTC
.,TRBJ2-3,few,TRBV27,CASSLTRTDTQYF,TGTGCCAGCAGTTTGACACGCACAGATACGCAGTATTTT
.,TRBJ2-5,once,TRBV12-3/TRBV12-4,CASRRLGYQETQYF,TGTGCCAGCAGGAGACTGGGGTACCAAGAGACCCAGTACTTC
TRBD1,TRBJ2-2,.,TRBV20-1,CSARDPGQGADTGELFF,TGCAGTGCTAGAGATCCGGGACAGGGGGCCGACACCGGGGAGCTGTTTTTT
TRBD1,TRBJ2-7,.,TRBV7-3,CASSPGQGAFHEQYF,TGTGCCAGCAGCCCAGGACAGGGGGCGTTCCACGAGCAGTACTTC
.,TRBJ1-1,.,TRBV7-2,CASSLSGGPEAFF,TGTGCCAGCAGCTTATCGGGGGGCCCTGAAGCTTTCTTT
.,TRBJ2-1,.,TRBV4-1,CASSQDRWNEQFF,TGCGCCAGCAGCCAAGATCGATGGAATGAGCAGTTCTTC
.,TRBJ1-3,.,TRBV18,CASSRSGFGNTIYF,TGTGCCAGCTCACGTTCGGGATTCGGAAACACCATATATTTT
.,TRBJ1-5,once,TRBV19,CASSIAGRDNQPQHF,TGTGCCAGTAGTATCGCCGGGCGGGACAATCAGCCCCAGCATTTT